The entry that follows covers one T cell receptor (beta chain) sequence. Its target is unknown. The germline gene is not matched at one end of the junction; a read error may be the cause. The data are from a study of blood T cells in healthy people across ages. A sample-barcoded 5' primer and a J-beta primer mix were used in a second PCR of about 7 to 11 cycles. Sequencing recovered at least 2.5 million CDR3-containing paired-end reads from each sample. TCRdb redid the calling of the 5' RACE reads with MiXCR, one entry per CDR3 protein. The table lists about 1.6 million distinct CDR3 sequences, roughly 32% of them singletons, with roughly 10% in the top ten. Findings and limits, study-wide: It was found that TCR beta diversity correlated strongly with the percentage of naive T cells.

The CDR3 contains 15 residues. CDR1 and CDR2 (germline): MNHEY, SMNVEV (reference sequence). Every donor provided roughly 10 milliliters of peripheral blood. Per sample, a minimum of 6 million PBMCs were isolated. The receptor comes from a woman under 40 in good health. The chain couples TRBV27 to TRBJ2-3; no definite D call. The specimen sequenced was blood. CDR3 loop: CASSGIGRSTDMQYF. The CDR3, as DNA: TGTGCCAGCAGTGGAATCGGGCGGAGCACAGATATGCAGTATTTT.